This entry lists 6 T cell receptor beta chains sequenced from one sample in a study of blood T cell repertoires in COVID-19. Assay used: immunoSEQ multiplex PCR; TCRdb lists only in-frame clones, some missing. Among about 140,000 clones listed, 84% were seen once. Specimen: PBMCs or T cells enriched from blood (not recorded which). The receptors stem from a middle-aged man with acute COVID-19.

The chain employs TRBV7-8 and TRBJ2-7, with 7 positions matching TRBD1. Germline CDR1 is SGHVS and CDR2 is FQNEAQ. This CDR3 comprises 14 residues. After removal of 2 bases from V and 6 bases from J, the junction contained 7 bases not matched to a gene. The CDR3 nucleotides read TGTGCCAGCAGCTTAACCCCCGGGACAGCCGAGCAGTACTTC. It is translated as CASSLTPGTAEQYF.

This chain connects TRBV15 to TRBJ2-5, with D unresolved. Germline V gene data show CDR1 as LNHNV and CDR2 as YYDKDF (reference sequence). The V end was cut by 5 bases, the J end by 2 bases, with 12 bases between. The CDR3 is 14 residues long. The CDR3 nucleotides read TGTGCCACCAGCGGATTGGGCTCTCAAGAGACCCAGTACTTC. The encoded protein is CATSGLGSQETQYF.

The chain carries TRBV12-3 or TRBV12-4 and TRBJ1-2; 8 bases are a match to TRBD1. This CDR3 is 13 amino acids long. Trimming at V came to 6 bases and at J to 8 bases, leaving 8 bases not matched to a gene. The CDR3, as DNA: TGTGCCAGCAGCCTCGGACAGGGTCGGGGCTACACCTTC. Translation: CASSLGQGRGYTF.

V and J are TRBV9 and TRBJ2-1, with 8 bases that match TRBD1. The J segment lost 8 bases and the V segment lost 5 bases, leaving 3 bases of the junction unmatched. The length of the CDR3 is 12 residues. Germline V gene lookup returns CDR1 SGDLS and CDR2 YYNGEE. CDR3 residues: CASSIRGHEQFF. The CDR3 DNA follows: TGTGCCAGCAGTATCAGGGGGCATGAGCAGTTCTTC. The variable domain in full, with the rest retrieved from reference TRBV9 and TRBJ2-1, is DSGVTQTPKHLITATGQRVTLRCSPRSGDLSVYWYQQSLDQGLQFLIQYYNGEERAKGNILERFSAQQFPDLHSELNLSSLELGDSALYFCASSIRGHEQFFGPGTRLTVL.

The V call is TRBV5-1, the J call TRBJ2-1; tentative D call: TRBD1 (6 bases). Germline V CDR1 and CDR2: SGHRS, YFSETQ. CDR3 length: 13 residues. The V gene lost 0 bases and the J gene lost 6 bases, with 7 bases spanning the gap. The CDR3 here is CASSLGQANEQFF. The CDR3 DNA is TGCGCCAGCAGCTTGGGACAGGCCAATGAGCAGTTCTTC.

The rearrangement uses TRBV14 and TRBJ1-6; 8 bases line up with TRBD1. The ends lost 4 bases at V and 7 bases at J; junction bases unmatched: 6. The CDR3 consists of 15 residues. CDR1 is SGHDN, CDR2 FVKESK, per germline. CDR3 in amino acids: CASSPGTGGNSPLHF. CDR3 coding DNA: TGTGCCAGCAGCCCGGGAACAGGGGGAAATTCACCCCTCCACTTT.